Below are 29 T cell receptor beta chains sequenced from a single sample in a study of post-analysis software for immune sequencing data. Study observations and caveats: Among roughly 5 TRBV segments more frequent in patients than controls were TRBV5-6, TRBV5-1 and TRBV20-1.

Carried by the TCR beta cDNA libraries were unique molecular identifiers. TCRdb used MiXCR to reprocess the PCR reads, holding one entry per CDR3 protein. The sample lists hundreds of thousands of distinct CDR3 sequences, over 45% occurring once. Their antigens are not known. The specimen sequenced was blood. These receptors were taken from a girl aged 2-10 years with multiple sclerosis.

This chain uses TRBV7-2 with TRBJ1-2, with 7 bases lining up with TRBD1. Germline assignment: CDR1 SGHTA and CDR2 FQGNSA. The CDR3 length is 14 residues. After removal of 3 bases from V and 4 bases from J, the junction contained 5 bases not matched to a gene. The CDR3 region has the DNA TGTGCCAGCAGCTTTCAGGGGGGGGGCTATGGCTACACCTTC. It specifies CASSFQGGGYGYTF.

The chain uses TRBV6-1 and TRBJ1-5, with unresolved D. The germline V gene has CDR1 MNHNS and CDR2 SASEGT. The ends were cut back, 1 base at V and 2 bases at J, with 6 bases in the middle. The length of the CDR3 is 14 residues. The CDR3: CASSEDRRNQPQHF. The CDR3 bases are TGTGCCAGCAGTGAAGACAGACGCAATCAGCCCCAGCATTTT.

This clonotype turned up a few times. The chain uses TRBV20-1 and TRBJ1-4, with D uncertain. The CDR3 covers 13 residues. Germline values: CDR1 DFQATT, CDR2 SNEGSKA (reference sequence). V dropped 2 bases and J dropped 11 bases, with 15 bases sitting between them. The CDR3 region is CSARQAKIGKLFF. Here the CDR3 DNA reads TGCAGTGCTAGACAGGCCAAGATTGGTAAACTGTTTTTT.

The chain has TRBV7-2 and TRBJ2-1, with 7 bases identical to TRBD1. The trim removed 6 bases at V and 9 bases at J, leaving 17 bases unmatched. The CDR3 is 16 residues long. Germline CDR1 SGHTA, CDR2 FQGNSA. For the CDR3, the DNA is TGTGCCAGCAGGCCCGGGACAGACCCTTTACAGGGTGAGCAGTTCTTC. Residues: CASRPGTDPLQGEQFF.

This clonotype has a handful of counts. The chain recombines TRBV3-1 with TRBJ1-1; TRBD1 matches 7 bases. V was clipped by 5 bases and J by 2 bases; unmatched bases: 5. From germline, CDR1 is LGHDT and CDR2 YNNKEL (reference sequence). The CDR3 runs 14 residues. The CDR3 region is CASSWQGENTEAFF. In DNA, the CDR3 is TGTGCCAGCAGCTGGCAGGGGGAAAACACTGAAGCTTTCTTT.

The chain employs TRBV15 and TRBJ2-1, with D tentatively TRBD1 or TRBD2 (5 bases each). CDR3 length: 16 amino acids. Between the trimmed V and J ends, which lost 0 bases and 7 bases, there was a span of 16 bases. Looked up from germline, CDR1 is LNHNV and CDR2 is YYDKDF (reference sequence). DNA for the CDR3: TGTGCCACCAGCAGAGATAGGGACGGTTATGAAAATGAGCAGTTCTTC. It encodes CATSRDRDGYENEQFF.

Comments on this clonotype: A clone one base away is much larger, so this may be a read error. The chain combines TRBV27 with TRBJ2-4, with TRBD2 matching over 8 bases. This CDR3 has 15 amino acids. Germline-derived CDR1 and CDR2 are MNHEY and SMNVEV (reference sequence). The CDR3 loop reads CTSSSASGSQNIQYF. CDR3 DNA: TGTACCAGCAGTTCGGCCAGCGGGAGTCAAAACATTCAGTACTTC.

J is TRBJ2-3 and V is TRBV7-2; 7 nucleotides match TRBD2. The CDR3 sequence is 15 residues long. The germline V gene encodes CDR1 SGHTA and CDR2 FQGNSA. After removal of 5 bases from V and 3 bases from J, the junction contained 8 bases not matched to a gene. CDR3: CASSLQGGRTDTQYF. In nucleotides, the CDR3 is TGTGCCAGCAGCCTCCAGGGAGGGAGGACAGATACGCAGTATTTT.

The chain combines TRBV11-2 with TRBJ1-2; the match to TRBD1 covers 8 bases. J lost 8 bases, V lost 1 base, and 6 bases had no gene match. Germline V lookup: CDR1 SGHAT, CDR2 FQNNGV. CDR3 length equals 14 residues. CDR3 nucleotides: TGTGCCAGCAGCTTAGGCCTACAGGGGGGAGGCTACACCTTC. This codes for CASSLGLQGGGYTF.

This clonotype was counted only a few times. The rearrangement joins TRBV14 to TRBJ2-5; D gene uncertain. The J call may be in error: the DNA end matches TRBJ2-7 better. The germline V gene has CDR1 SGHDN and CDR2 FVKESK. This CDR3 has 14 residues. The CDR3 reads CASSPSGTFYEQYF. The CDR3 DNA sequence: TGTGCCAGCAGCCCTTCCGGTACCTTCTACGAGCAGTACTTC.

The chain recombines TRBV11-3 with TRBJ2-1, with D possibly matching TRBD2 (6 bases). The CDR3 is made up of 18 amino acids. Trimming removed 1 base at V and 6 bases at J, with 22 bases between. Germline lookup yields CDR1 SGHNT and CDR2 YENEEA. CDR3 bases: TGTGCCAGCAGCTTAGTTCCCTCAGCGGGCCTCGGGGGCAATGAGCAGTTCTTC. Encoded protein: CASSLVPSAGLGGNEQFF.

Of note for this clonotype: One junction end does not reproduce the germline sequence, and a read error may be involved. The chain employs TRBV3-1 and TRBJ2-7; 9 bases agree with TRBD1. This CDR3 is 14 amino acids long. Germline CDR1 LGHDT, CDR2 YNNKEL (reference sequence). The CDR3 loop is CTSRGQGRPYEQYF. CDR3 DNA sequence: TGTACCAGCAGGGGACAGGGAAGGCCCTACGAGCAGTACTTC.

This chain uses TRBV6-4 with TRBJ1-4; D gene ambiguous. Germline lookup yields CDR1 MRHNA and CDR2 SNTAGT. This CDR3 comprises 13 residues. V was trimmed by 0 bases and J by 14 bases, leaving 13 bases between them. The CDR3 protein is CASSDSVSGKLFF. The CDR3 DNA sequence: TGTGCCAGCAGTGACTCGGTCAGTGGGAAGCTGTTTTTT.

The chain links TRBV5-1 to TRBJ2-1; perhaps TRBD2 as D (5 bases). V dropped 1 base and J dropped 0 bases, with 11 bases sitting between them. There are 16 residues in the CDR3. CDR1 and CDR2 (germline): SGHRS, YFSETQ. The CDR3 sequence is CASSLWSGNSYNEQFF. Written as DNA, the CDR3 is TGCGCCAGCAGCTTGTGGAGCGGAAACTCCTACAATGAGCAGTTCTTC. The full variable domain, with the rest looked up from reference TRBV5-1 and TRBJ2-1, is KAGVTQTPRYLIKTRGQQVTLSCSPISGHRSVSWYQQTPGQGLQFLFEYFSETQRNKGNFPGRFSGRQFSNSRSEMNVSTLELGDSALYLCASSLWSGNSYNEQFFGPGTRLTVL.

CDR3 region: CASSSPTAGYGGANVLTF. For the CDR3, the DNA is TGTGCCAGCAGTTCGCCCACTGCAGGGTACGGTGGGGCCAACGTCCTGACTTTC. The rearrangement links TRBV6-5 to TRBJ2-6; D is possibly TRBD1 (5 bases). The CDR3 runs 18 residues. Germline lookup yields CDR1 MNHEY and CDR2 SVGAGI. The V and J ends lost 4 bases and 3 bases respectively, with 19 bases between them.

V is TRBV20-1 and J is TRBJ2-1; D is possibly TRBD2 (6 bases). The germline V and J ends were trimmed by 3 bases and 8 bases, with 17 bases remaining between them. The CDR3 is made up of 14 amino acids. Per the germline V gene, CDR1 is DFQATT and CDR2 is SNEGSKA (reference sequence). The CDR3 region is CSASPPWGDYEQFF. The CDR3 region has the DNA TGCAGTGCTAGTCCCCCGTGGGGGGATTATGAGCAGTTCTTC.

CDR3 in DNA: TGTGCCAGCAGTTTGGAGCGAAATTCGAAACTGTTTTTT. It encodes CASSLERNSKLFF. This rearrangement joins TRBV12-3 or TRBV12-4 to TRBJ1-4; no firm D call. The V gene lost 3 bases and the J gene lost 11 bases, with 13 bases spanning the gap. This CDR3 is 13 amino acids long.

A word on this clonotype: This sequence may be a read error, since a much larger clone differs from it by one base. This chain connects TRBV5-1 to TRBJ2-2, with TRBD1 matching over 7 bases. Trimming cost V 6 bases and J 6 bases; bases outside gene matches: 14. Germline loops: CDR1 SGHRS, CDR2 YFSETQ. The CDR3 is 16 amino acids. The CDR3 DNA follows: TGCGCCAGCAACACCCGACAGGGCGGGTTTGCCGGGGAGCTGTTTTTT. Translation gives CASNTRQGGFAGELFF. The full variable domain, completed using reference TRBV5-1 and TRBJ2-2, is KAGVTQTPRYLIKTRGQQVTLSCSPISGHRSVSWYQQTPGQGLQFLFEYFSETQRNKGNFPGRFSGRQFSNSRSEMNVSTLELGDSALYLCASNTRQGGFAGELFFGEGSRLTVL.

This chain uses TRBV12-3 or TRBV12-4 with TRBJ2-3; D assignment may be TRBD1 or TRBD2 (5 bases each). V was shortened by 10 bases and J by 8 bases, with 25 bases between the two germline ends. This CDR3 comprises 15 residues. In DNA form, the CDR3 reads TGTGCCATCTTCCGGGACGGGAAGGTGGATGCTACGCAGTATTTT. It codes for CAIFRDGKVDATQYF.

The rearrangement joins TRBV29-1 to TRBJ1-2; D gene unclear. Trimming pared 5 bases from V and 2 bases from J, leaving 6 bases between. This CDR3 contains 11 residues. Germline V gene sequence: CDR1 SQVTM, CDR2 ANQGSEA. CDR3 protein: CSVNWNYGYTF. The CDR3 nucleotides read TGCAGCGTTAACTGGAACTATGGCTACACCTTC.

In its sample, this clonotype was seen once. The gene calls are TRBV10-3 and TRBJ2-4; TRBD1 or TRBD2 may be the D gene (5 bases each). Trimming cost V 0 bases and J 5 bases, with 8 bases left between them. The CDR3 runs to 14 residues. Per germline, CDR1 ENHRY and CDR2 SYGVKD. CDR3 bases: TGTGCCATCAGTGAGTCGGGGGTAGAAAACATTCAGTACTTC. As protein: CAISESGVENIQYF.

The V and J genes are TRBV6-7 and TRBJ1-2, with a possible D match to TRBD1 (5 bases). TRBV6-7 is recorded as an ORF, its role being uncertain. The CDR3 covers 16 residues. V gave up 1 base and J gave up 4 bases, with 16 bases separating them. CDR3 protein: CASSYFQETVPYGYTF. The CDR3 DNA reads TGTGCCAGCAGTTACTTTCAAGAGACAGTACCCTATGGCTACACCTTC.

This rearrangement joins TRBV12-3 or TRBV12-4 to TRBJ1-2; D may be TRBD1 (5 bases). Trimming shortened V by 7 bases and J by 9 bases, and 12 bases separated the two germline ends. The CDR3 is made up of 11 amino acids. Written as DNA, the CDR3 is TGTGCCAGCACTGGGACGTCTAGCTACACCTTC. Translation: CASTGTSSYTF.

This clonotype was seen a handful of times. The V gene is TRBV6-5, the J gene TRBJ2-3; D remains ambiguous. The ends were cut back, 5 bases at V and 9 bases at J, with 18 bases in the middle. Germline V lookup: CDR1 MNHEY, CDR2 SVGAGI. The CDR3 consists of 14 residues. CDR3 sequence (DNA): TGTGCCAGCAGTGTGGCCCTCGCCTTGGGGACGCAGTATTTT. Its protein is CASSVALALGTQYF.

This chain links TRBV2 with TRBJ2-4; 12 nucleotides agree with TRBD2. Matching the DNA end better, TRBJ2-7 makes the J call doubtful. The CDR3 totals 15 residues. The germline CDR1 and CDR2 sequences are SNHLY and FYNNEI. The CDR3 sequence: CASSSSSGRVYEQYF. The DNA for the CDR3 is TGTGCCAGCAGTTCATCTAGCGGGAGGGTGTACGAGCAGTACTTC.

This clonotype was recorded a few times. V usage is TRBV6-4 and J usage is TRBJ2-7; D remains unclear. Trimming took 0 bases from V and 4 from J, leaving 7 bases between them. Per the germline V gene, CDR1 is MRHNA and CDR2 is SNTAGT. This CDR3 comprises 13 residues. The CDR3 DNA sequence: TGTGCCAGCAGTGACTCGATGGTTTACGAGCAGTACTTC. This sequence encodes CASSDSMVYEQYF.

The chain recombines TRBV2 with TRBJ2-1; D possibly uses TRBD1 or TRBD2 (5 bases each). CDR1 is SNHLY and CDR2 is FYNNEI in the germline V gene. Trimming left V 4 bases short and J 3 bases short, with 10 bases between. The CDR3 is made up of 14 amino acids. Here the CDR3 reads CASSVGRLYNEQFF. The CDR3 coding sequence is TGTGCCAGCAGTGTGGGACGGCTCTACAATGAGCAGTTCTTC.

The chain couples TRBV12-3 or TRBV12-4 to TRBJ1-1; TRBD1 aligns across 7 bases. J lost 4 bases, V lost 3 bases, and 8 bases had no gene match. This CDR3 has 15 amino acids. The CDR3 DNA reads TGTGCCAGCAGTTTTAAAGGGGGCGGTGGCACTGAAGCTTTCTTT. The encoded protein is CASSFKGGGGTEAFF.

This chain joins TRBV7-9 and TRBJ2-1; no clear D. The CDR3 has 13 amino acids. Germline V gene lookup returns CDR1 SEHNR and CDR2 FQNEAQ (reference sequence). Deletions cut 4 bases from V and 6 bases from J, with 10 bases between. CDR3 DNA sequence: TGTGCCAGCAGCTCTTCACTTGGCAATGAGCAGTTCTTC. Residues: CASSSSLGNEQFF.